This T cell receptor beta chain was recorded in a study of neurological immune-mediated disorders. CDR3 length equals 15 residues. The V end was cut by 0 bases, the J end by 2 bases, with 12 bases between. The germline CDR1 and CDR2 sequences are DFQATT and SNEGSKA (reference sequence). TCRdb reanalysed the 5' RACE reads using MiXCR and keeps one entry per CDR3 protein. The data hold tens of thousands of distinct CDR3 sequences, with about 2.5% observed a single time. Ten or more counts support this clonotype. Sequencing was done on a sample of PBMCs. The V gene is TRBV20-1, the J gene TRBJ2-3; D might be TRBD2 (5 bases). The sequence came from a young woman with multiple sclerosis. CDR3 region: CSAREVASTTDTQYF. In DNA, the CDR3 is TGCAGTGCTAGAGAAGTAGCGAGCACCACAGATACGCAGTATTTT.